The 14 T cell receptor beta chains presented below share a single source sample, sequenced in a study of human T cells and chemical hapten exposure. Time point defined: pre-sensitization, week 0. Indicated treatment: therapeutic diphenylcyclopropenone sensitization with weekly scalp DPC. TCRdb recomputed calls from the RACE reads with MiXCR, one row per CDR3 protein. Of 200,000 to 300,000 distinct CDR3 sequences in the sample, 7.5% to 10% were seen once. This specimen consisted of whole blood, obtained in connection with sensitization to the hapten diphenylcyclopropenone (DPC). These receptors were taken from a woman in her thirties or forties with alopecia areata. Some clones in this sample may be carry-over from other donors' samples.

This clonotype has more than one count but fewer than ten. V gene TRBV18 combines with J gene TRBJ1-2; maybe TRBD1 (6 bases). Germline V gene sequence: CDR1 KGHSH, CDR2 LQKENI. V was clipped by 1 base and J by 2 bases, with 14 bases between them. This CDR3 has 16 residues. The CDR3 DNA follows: TGTGCCAGCTCACCACTGAATCGACAGGACAACTATGGCTACACCTTC. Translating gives CASSPLNRQDNYGYTF. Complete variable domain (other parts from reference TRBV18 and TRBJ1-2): NAGVMQNPRHLVRRRGQEARLRCSPMKGHSHVYWYRQLPEEGLKFMVYLQKENIIDESGMPKERFSAEFPKEGPSILRIQQVVRGDSAAYFCASSPLNRQDNYGYTFGSGTRLTVV.

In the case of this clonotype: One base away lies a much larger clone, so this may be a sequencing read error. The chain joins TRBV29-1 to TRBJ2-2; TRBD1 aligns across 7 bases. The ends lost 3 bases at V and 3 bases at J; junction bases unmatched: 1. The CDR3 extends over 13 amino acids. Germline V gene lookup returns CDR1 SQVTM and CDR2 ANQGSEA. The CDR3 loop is CSVDQGDTGELFF. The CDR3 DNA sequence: TGCAGCGTTGATCAGGGGGACACCGGGGAGCTGTTTTTT.

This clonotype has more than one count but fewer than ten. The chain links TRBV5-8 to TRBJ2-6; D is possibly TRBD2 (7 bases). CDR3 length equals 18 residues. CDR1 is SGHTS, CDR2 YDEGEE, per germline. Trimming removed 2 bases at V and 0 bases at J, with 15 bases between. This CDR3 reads CASSFGTGRGSGANVLTF. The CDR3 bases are TGTGCCAGCAGCTTTGGTACAGGGAGGGGCTCTGGGGCCAACGTCCTGACTTTC.

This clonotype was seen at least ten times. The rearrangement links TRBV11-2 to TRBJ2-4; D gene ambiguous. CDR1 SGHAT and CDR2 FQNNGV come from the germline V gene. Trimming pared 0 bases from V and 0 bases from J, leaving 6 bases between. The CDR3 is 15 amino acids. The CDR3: CASSLDRLAKNIQYF. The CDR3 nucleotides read TGTGCCAGCAGCTTAGATCGGCTAGCCAAAAACATTCAGTACTTC.

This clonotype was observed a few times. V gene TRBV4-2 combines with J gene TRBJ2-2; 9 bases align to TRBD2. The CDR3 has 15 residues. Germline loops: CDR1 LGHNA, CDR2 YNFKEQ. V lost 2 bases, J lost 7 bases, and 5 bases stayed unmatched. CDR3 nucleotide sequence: TGTGCCAGCAGCCAAAGAGCGGGAGGAGTCGGGGAGCTGTTTTTT. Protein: CASSQRAGGVGELFF.

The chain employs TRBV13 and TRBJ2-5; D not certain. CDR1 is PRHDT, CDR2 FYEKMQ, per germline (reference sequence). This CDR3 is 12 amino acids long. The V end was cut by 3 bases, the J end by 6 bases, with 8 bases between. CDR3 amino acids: CASSFGVKTQYF. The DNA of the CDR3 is TGTGCCAGCAGCTTTGGCGTGAAGACCCAGTACTTC.

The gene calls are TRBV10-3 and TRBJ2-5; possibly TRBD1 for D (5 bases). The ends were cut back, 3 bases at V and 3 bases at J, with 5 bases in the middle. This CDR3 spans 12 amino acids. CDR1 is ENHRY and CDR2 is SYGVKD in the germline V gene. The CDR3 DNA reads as TGTGCCATCAGTGACAGGGAAGAGACCCAGTACTTC. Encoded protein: CAISDREETQYF.

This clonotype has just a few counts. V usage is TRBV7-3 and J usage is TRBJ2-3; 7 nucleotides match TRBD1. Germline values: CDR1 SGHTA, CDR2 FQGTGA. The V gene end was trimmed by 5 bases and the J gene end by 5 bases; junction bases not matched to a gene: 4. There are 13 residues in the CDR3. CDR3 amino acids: CASSTRTGDTQYF. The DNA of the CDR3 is TGTGCCAGCAGCACCCGGACAGGAGATACGCAGTATTTT.

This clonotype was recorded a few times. The CDR3 nucleotides read TGTGCCAGCAGCCAACGGGCTAGCGGGATAGAGACCCAGTACTTC. Amino acids: CASSQRASGIETQYF. V and J are TRBV11-2 and TRBJ2-5, with 9 positions matching TRBD2. The germline V gene encodes CDR1 SGHAT and CDR2 FQNNGV. The CDR3 covers 15 residues. V shed 5 bases, J shed 4 bases, and the junction held 8 bases outside the gene matches.

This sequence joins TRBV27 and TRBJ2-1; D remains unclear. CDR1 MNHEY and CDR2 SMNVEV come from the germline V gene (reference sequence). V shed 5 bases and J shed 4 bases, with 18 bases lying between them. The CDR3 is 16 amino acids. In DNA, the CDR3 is TGTGCCAGCAGTCGCCCCCCAGGCGACGATTACAATGAGCAGTTCTTC. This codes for CASSRPPGDDYNEQFF.

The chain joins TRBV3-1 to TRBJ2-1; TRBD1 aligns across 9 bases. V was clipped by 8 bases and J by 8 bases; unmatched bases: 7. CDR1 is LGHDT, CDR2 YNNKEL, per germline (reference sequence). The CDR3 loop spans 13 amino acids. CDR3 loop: CASSTGGKDEQFF. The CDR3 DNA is TGTGCCAGCTCAACAGGGGGCAAGGATGAGCAGTTCTTC.

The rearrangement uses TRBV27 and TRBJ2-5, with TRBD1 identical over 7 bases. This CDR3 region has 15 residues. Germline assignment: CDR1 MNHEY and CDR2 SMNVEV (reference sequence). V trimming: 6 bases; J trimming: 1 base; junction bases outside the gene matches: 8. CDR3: CASRGRTGAQETQYF. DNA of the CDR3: TGTGCCAGCAGGGGGCGGACAGGCGCCCAAGAGACCCAGTACTTC.

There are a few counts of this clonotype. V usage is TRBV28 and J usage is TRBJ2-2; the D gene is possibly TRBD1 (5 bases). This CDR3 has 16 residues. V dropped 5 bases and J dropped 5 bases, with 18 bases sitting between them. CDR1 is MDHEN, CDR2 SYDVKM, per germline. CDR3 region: CASSPQGLGKTGELFF. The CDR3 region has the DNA TGTGCCAGCAGTCCGCAGGGTCTGGGTAAGACCGGGGAGCTGTTTTTT.

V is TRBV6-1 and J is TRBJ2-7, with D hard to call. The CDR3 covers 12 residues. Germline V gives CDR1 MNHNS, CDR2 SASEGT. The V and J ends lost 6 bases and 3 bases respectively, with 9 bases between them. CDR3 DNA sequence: TGTGCCAGCAGGGAAACGAACTACGAGCAGTACTTC. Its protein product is CASRETNYEQYF.